This T cell receptor beta chain is drawn from a study of OX40 agonist ivuxolimab in advanced cancers. Study in general: Ivuxolimab is an agonistic anti-OX40 (CD134) antibody, and patients were treated with it.

This table comes from immunoSEQ multiplex PCR, and its TCRdb copy is limited to in-frame clones, with some not included. The sample yields some 40,000 clones, around 83% seen once. This CDR3 is 15 amino acids long. V lost 1 base and J lost 8; bases outside the gene matches: 8. Germline CDR1 GTSNPN, CDR2 SVGIG (reference sequence). The chain recombines TRBV30 with TRBJ1-4, with TRBD1 identical over 9 bases. Sequencing used CD4+ or CD8+ T cells sorted from blood, obtained in a trial of the OX40 agonist ivuxolimab. This TCR was recovered from an adult with an advanced solid tumor such as melanoma, head and neck, liver or kidney cancer. CDR3 nucleotides: TGTGCCTGGAGTGCGGGGACAGGGCTTTGGGAAAAACTGTTTTTT. Encoded protein: CAWSAGTGLWEKLFF.